This T cell receptor beta chain was documented in a study of somatic mutations in cytotoxic T cells in rheumatoid arthritis. Study-wide points: Rheumatoid arthritis patients and age-matched healthy controls showed no significant difference in CD8+ T-cell clonality.

The assay was immunoSEQ multiplex PCR, and TCRdb's table has in-frame clones only and misses some. The sample carries about 2,600 clones, roughly 80% recorded once. A note on this clone: What it binds is not known.

Germline lookup yields CDR1 SGDLS and CDR2 YYNGEE. V dropped 0 bases and J dropped 4 bases, with 13 bases sitting between them. CDR3 length equals 16 residues. The specimen sequenced was CD8+ T cells sorted from blood. The chain links TRBV9 to TRBJ2-2, with D perhaps matching TRBD2 (5 bases). This clonotype was sampled from a man in his fifties or sixties with rheumatoid arthritis. As DNA, the CDR3 is TGTGCCAGCAGCGTAGTTTCGGCTGGGAGCACCGGGGAGCTGTTTTTT. Amino acid sequence: CASSVVSAGSTGELFF.